A single T cell receptor (beta chain) is shown here with its context. No antigen is known for it. Nothing much larger sits one base from this clone, and base qualities are not available. The cohort comprised under 700 healthy bone marrow donors. Cohort members were all nominally healthy when sampled, although unrecorded immune exposures were likely present. The donor was CMV seropositive and was included in the group of 300 or so seropositive cohort members. Each donor provided a peripheral blood sample, and peripheral blood mononuclear cells were used for TCR beta sequencing. The Qiagen DNeasy Blood Extraction Kit was used to extract genomic DNA from the blood cell samples. Including the terminal cysteine and phenylalanine, the CDR3 comprises 12 residues. The sequence is cut down to CDR3 DNA, 36 bases in frame from base 1. V sheds 7 bases and J sheds 1 base, leaving 10 bases between their ends. The germline V gene specifies SQVTM as CDR1 and ANQGSEA as CDR2.

Library preparation used the immunoSEQ multiplex PCR assay. For the multiplex PCR, a mixture combining 60 forward primers for TCR Vbeta segments and 13 reverse primers for TCR Jbeta segments was used. A multiplex PCR assay on genomic DNA amplified the CDR3 region of rearranged TCR beta genes. Amplified TCR beta libraries were sequenced as 87-base-pair reads on the Illumina HiSeq System. The paper's processing steps were these. A later analysis counted some 74 million unique TCR beta chains across the roughly 700 repertoires, and about 10 million of these chains were shared by at least two donors. Raw reads were error-corrected and collapsed into unique sequences by a nearest-neighbor algorithm in which closely related sequences were merged to remove PCR and sequencing errors. V, D and J gene segments were assigned by aligning CDR3 sequences to IMGT reference sequences. Each retained sequence needed at least a six-nucleotide match to both a V gene segment and a J gene segment. A rearrangement counted as productive if the CDR3 had no stop codons and remained in frame with V and J, and every other rearrangement counted as non-productive. Following IMGT convention, CDR3 was defined as the stretch from the second conserved V-encoded cysteine up to the conserved J-encoded phenylalanine. Sequences without an unambiguous match to a single V gene segment were excluded from the earlier analysis of about 600 of the donors. An earlier analysis of about 600 of the donors called V segments functional above 56.7% productive rearrangements and segregating when the between-donor standard deviation exceeded 5%. A statistical classification framework was built to diagnose cytomegalovirus status from the catalog of TCR beta chain sequences. A later analysis assigned V and J genes by comparing TCR nucleotide sequences with IMGT/GENE-DB human TR gene sequences. The TCRdist pipeline was used in a later analysis to assign CDR3 sequences and most-parsimonious VDJ recombination scenarios. In a later analysis, every TCR beta chain was defined by the combination of its CDR3 amino acid sequence and its V-gene family, and reads without a unique V-gene family were dropped. A later analysis removed 592 highly shared, low-generation-probability nucleotide sequences to deal with suspected cross-contamination and a sequencing artifact. A later analysis calculated a clonal expansion index for each public chain from normalized within-repertoire ranks of inferred template counts. A later analysis computed generation probabilities with a VDJ recombination model fitted to out-of-frame rearrangements, and checked the results against IGoR. A later analysis scored TCR-TCR, TCR-HLA and TCR-CMV co-occurrence with hypergeometric tests, applying a repertoire-size bias correction to TCR pairs. To estimate false discovery rates, a later analysis permuted the HLA or CMV assignments 20 times. In a later analysis, co-occurring TCRs were grouped with DBSCAN, and TCRdist sequence similarity was added when clustering was performed within HLA-allele-positive subsets. Repertoires with fewer than 30,000 or more than 120,000 public chains, plus five repertoires with anomalous nucleotide sharing, were excluded from co-occurrence clustering. The clones in this table, taken by TCRdb from immuneACCESS, are in-frame only. Not every clone is retained; where verified, under half of the shortfall comes from an unresolved V gene, and the cause of the rest is unknown. V and J calls and clone size are copied from that table; D and trimming were computed from the DNA. This sample comprises roughly 66,000 clones, 78% of them detected only once. The biggest ten clones account for around 7.4% of the sample.

The data derive from a study of cytomegalovirus exposure and HLA in healthy donors (dated by TCRdb to 2016 to 2017). Broadly, across the study: In an earlier analysis of 450 to 750 of the donors, under 300 Gb of sequence data and roughly 100 million unique TCR beta sequences from 150 million to 200 million T cells were reported. Roughly 300 gigabases of sequencing data and approximately 85 million unique TCR sequences were included in an early release covering about 620 HLA-typed donors. The genetic ancestry cluster associated with self-reported Caucasian donors included 65% to 90% of the 350 to 500 genotyped donors. The aim of the study was to test whether cataloging public T cell receptors could identify signatures of past pathogen exposure. The study profiled the T cell repertoires of 500 to 800 subjects by immunosequencing and related them to cytomegalovirus serostatus. Besides the first cohort of roughly 640 subjects, a separate validation cohort made up of about 120 different subjects was used. The study combined high-throughput TCR immunosequencing, statistical association of individual TCRs with disease status, and machine learning to predict cytomegalovirus infection status. A later analysis re-examined previously published TCR beta repertoires from about 700 donors and added high-resolution HLA genotyping to investigate patterns of TCR occurrence. The later analysis used no new phenotypic data to find candidate immune exposures, relying instead on TCR beta sequences and their occurrence across donors. An earlier analysis of 500 to 650 of the donors applied high-throughput TCR beta sequencing to assess whether each TCR beta V gene segment acted as functional or pseudogenic. Donor age, sex, ethnicity and CMV serostatus were compiled alongside the repertoire data. Genome-wide SNP genotypes for about 55% of the roughly 670 donors were used in a later genetic analysis, which treated that subset as a discovery cohort. Every discovery cohort repertoire had been produced on one sequencing platform. Class I and class II HLA loci were covered by the typing at four-digit resolution. The number of typed donors differed by locus: roughly 620-630 for A, B, C, DRB1 and DQB1; roughly 510 for DQA1; some 590 for DPA1; and around 470 for DPB1. Because of strong linkage in the cohort, four to six DR-DQ haplotypes were treated as single units for association and clustering. Among roughly 400 genotyped donors of the cohort, an average of around 220,000 unique TCR beta nucleotide sequences was sequenced per donor, of which 15% to 20% were non-productive. Results and caveats for the whole study, not just this receptor: According to a later analysis, TCR association rates differed among HLA loci, with DRB1 alleles showing the most associated TCRs and HLA-C alleles showing the fewest. When HLA alleles, especially DR and DQ, strongly co-occurred, attributing TCR associations to individual alleles was difficult. The authors suggested that the approach could potentially be generalized to other disease states and immunological phenotypes. At a false discovery rate of 0.05, a later analysis linked 16,951 TCR beta sequences to specific HLA alleles. Cytomegalovirus status was reported to be diagnosed by the classifier with high specificity and sensitivity in both the original and validation cohorts. Across donors, most TCR sequences were observed very rarely, whereas some public TCRs were present in many individuals. Compared with the 666-donor mean, donors in an Asian-associated ancestry cluster had fewer N-insertions in productive TCRs, according to a later genetic analysis. In a later analysis, most CMV-associated TCR beta chains were found to appear HLA-restricted, with HLA associations seemingly driven largely by CMV exposure. Sequencing depth was assumed to be roughly uniform across donors in the presence/absence analyses, though that assumption may not hold. For the cohort, immune exposure information was limited to CMV serostatus. Some IMGT-functional V segments, including TRBV6-2 and TRBV6-3, could not be told apart with the 87-base-pair reads, so those segments were excluded. A further reported finding was that TCR beta sequences accurately predicted the HLA-A and HLA-B alleles for most subjects in the first cohort. The earlier analysis of about 600 of the donors excluded about 16 rarely observed V segments, including chromosome 9 orphons, because counts were too low. An earlier analysis of around 540 of the donors showed that most TCR beta V segments appeared in productive rearrangements either about 87% or about 30% of the time, which broadly matched IMGT annotations. In this cohort, only TCR beta chains were sequenced, and detectable features were limited by the absence of alpha or paired-chain data. A few of the identified cytomegalovirus-associated TCR beta chains were confirmed in vitro to be specific for cytomegalovirus antigens. Because HLA typing was missing for some donors at each locus, association tests included only the typed subset. An association between a missense DCLRE1C variant and V-gene and J-gene trimming of TCR beta chains was found in a later genetic analysis and replicated in an independent cohort. In the study, around 160 TCR beta chains were listed as associated with cytomegalovirus. In a later analysis, HLA-associated TCR beta chains showed more clonal expansion and lower generation probabilities than non-associated chains that were equally common. A cluster of highly shared sequence variants was judged likely to represent a technical artifact of the sequencing pipeline. In a later analysis, several top co-occurrence clusters were reported to appear linked to parvovirus B19, influenza, CMV and Epstein-Barr virus. Linkage disequilibrium might explain the correlated functional status among segregating V segments, but an unknown experimental factor could not be ruled out.

Sequencing was done on a sample of PBMCs. The chain employs TRBV29-1 and TRBJ1-2; a tentative D call is TRBD1 (5 bases match). The receptor was derived from a young man in good health and CMV-seropositive. The CDR3 region reads CSAGGYNYGYTF. Here is the DNA: TGCAGCGCCGGGGGGTATAACTATGGCTACACCTTC. With all but the CDR3 taken from the reference TRBV29-1 and TRBJ1-2 genes, the full variable domain is: SAVISQKPSRDICQRGTSLTIQCQVDSQVTMMFWYRQQPGQSLTLIATANQGSEATYESGFVIDKFPISRPNLTFSTLTVSNMSPEDSSIYLCSAGGYNYGYTFGSGTRLTVV.